The next 7 T cell receptor beta chains were all read from a single sample in a study of blood T cells in healthy people across ages (dated by TCRdb to between 2014 and 2017). Receptor amplification or capture employed 5' RACE. Sequencing was carried out with an Illumina HiSeq 2500. A second PCR of about 6 to 11 cycles was performed with a sample-barcoded 5' primer and a J-beta primer mix. The raw public reads went through TCRdb reprocessing: fastp at Q25, MiXCR clone calling, in-frame beta chains kept. Merged by CDR3 protein, the rows form single entries marked with the most common genes and DNA. This sample holds about 1.4 million distinct CDR3 sequences; roughly 64% were observed only once. Over 5.5% of the sample lies in the top ten. Sequences were obtained from blood. All receptors come from a man aged 18 to 29 in good health.

The chain is built from TRBV15 and TRBJ2-1, with D unclear. The CDR3 has 15 amino acids. V was trimmed by 0 bases and J by 6 bases, leaving 12 bases between them. The germline gives CDR1 LNHNV, CDR2 YYDKDF (reference sequence). The CDR3 protein is CATSRDPARTNEQFF. The CDR3 nucleotides read TGTGCCACCAGCAGAGATCCCGCTAGAACCAATGAGCAGTTCTTC.

The rearrangement joins TRBV20-1 to TRBJ1-1, with D perhaps matching TRBD1 (5 bases). The CDR3 runs 13 residues. V was trimmed by 4 bases and J by 6 bases, leaving 15 bases between them. Germline CDR1 reads DFQATT; CDR2 reads SNEGSKA (reference sequence). Written as DNA, the CDR3 is TGCAGTGCTATTGTCGGGACGGTGGCTGAAGCTTTCTTT. Translated: CSAIVGTVAEAFF.

The chain couples TRBV7-8 to TRBJ2-1; the match to TRBD2 covers 13 bases. Germline values: CDR1 SGHVS, CDR2 FQNEAQ. The CDR3 covers 15 residues. V was pared by 8 bases and J by 9 bases, with 10 bases of the junction left unmatched. The CDR3 region is CASAETSGRAAEQFF. For the CDR3, the DNA is TGTGCCAGCGCGGAAACTAGCGGGAGGGCCGCTGAGCAGTTCTTC.

CDR3 DNA sequence: TGTGCCAGCAGCCGATCACTGACCAGCCCGGACGGCTACACCTTC. Protein: CASSRSLTSPDGYTF. The V call is TRBV7-9, the J call TRBJ1-2, with D hard to call. The CDR3 sequence is 15 residues long. The ends were cut back, 5 bases at V and 8 bases at J, with 21 bases in the middle. Germline V gene sequence: CDR1 SEHNR, CDR2 FQNEAQ (reference sequence).

The chain combines TRBV30 with TRBJ1-2, with TRBD1 matching 8 bases. Germline V gene sequence: CDR1 GTSNPN, CDR2 SVGIG (reference sequence). V shed 1 base and J 6 bases; nucleotides not matched to a gene: 1. CDR3 length: 12 amino acids. The CDR3 region is CAWSGTGNGYTF. The CDR3, as DNA: TGTGCCTGGAGTGGGACAGGGAATGGCTACACCTTC.

The rearrangement uses TRBV7-9 and TRBJ2-3; possible D gene TRBD1, 5 bases. V lost 6 bases and J 0 bases, leaving 16 bases between the germline ends. The germline V gene encodes CDR1 SEHNR and CDR2 FQNEAQ (reference sequence). This CDR3 is 16 amino acids long. Written as DNA, the CDR3 is TGTGCCAGCAGATTCACACAGGATCCTAGCACAGATACGCAGTATTTT. Translating it yields CASRFTQDPSTDTQYF.

This clonotype has more than one count but fewer than ten. The J gene is TRBJ2-7, the V gene TRBV25-1; perhaps D is TRBD1 or TRBD2 (6 bases each). Germline V gene lookup returns CDR1 MGHDK and CDR2 SYGVNS. V lost 7 bases and J lost 0, with 13 bases in between. CDR3 length equals 14 residues. For the CDR3, the DNA is TGTGCCAGCACTCCCTGGGGGGCCTCCTACGAGCAGTACTTC. It is translated as CASTPWGASYEQYF.